This is a list of T cell receptor beta chains from one sample in a study of human T cells and chemical hapten exposure. MiXCR was run by TCRdb on the RACE reads, yielding one entry per CDR3 protein. The table records about 300,000 distinct CDR3 sequences, approximately 5.8% of them present only once. Sample: whole blood, taken in connection with sensitization to the hapten diphenylcyclopropenone (DPC). The receptors originated from a woman between 18 and 29 years old with alopecia areata. Some clones in this sample may be carry-over from other donors' samples. Both conserved end residues are part of each CDR3. Fields, in order: D gene, V gene, clone size, J gene, CDR3 DNA, CDR3 protein. A D gene is named only where the DNA matches it firmly. Size is stated for part of the rows, as once, few or many counts, or as a class when the clone is expanded.

d_gene: NA
v_gene: TRBV12-3/TRBV12-4
abundance: NA
j_gene: TRBJ1-5
CDR3nt: TGTGCCAGCAGTTTCGTCTGGGGGGGGACGGAAAGACAGCCCCAGCATTTT
CDR3aa: CASSFVWGGTERQPQHF

d_gene: NA
v_gene: TRBV3-1
abundance: few
j_gene: TRBJ2-7
CDR3nt: TGTGCCAGCAGCGTTTCAGGACCGCAGATCGACTACGAGCAGTACTTC
CDR3aa: CASSVSGPQIDYEQYF

d_gene: TRBD2
v_gene: TRBV6-6
abundance: few
j_gene: TRBJ2-3
CDR3nt: TGTGCCAGCATCACCCCTGGGAAGCGGGGGGGCACAGATACGCAGTATTTT
CDR3aa: CASITPGKRGGTDTQYF

d_gene: NA
v_gene: TRBV19
abundance: few
j_gene: TRBJ1-2
CDR3nt: TGTGCCAGTAGTAAGCTCGGAAACTATGGCTACACCTTC
CDR3aa: CASSKLGNYGYTF

d_gene: NA
v_gene: TRBV7-2
abundance: NA
j_gene: TRBJ1-1
CDR3nt: TGTGCCAGCAGCAACAGGGTACAGACTGAAGCTTTCTTT
CDR3aa: CASSNRVQTEAFF

d_gene: NA
v_gene: TRBV9
abundance: few
j_gene: TRBJ1-1
CDR3nt: TGTGCCAGCAGCGTAGGAAGGAGCGGGAGTGAAGCTTTCTTT
CDR3aa: CASSVGRSGSEAFF

d_gene: TRBD1
v_gene: TRBV20-1
abundance: many
j_gene: TRBJ1-4
CDR3nt: TGCAGTGCTAGAGGGACAGGGTACGGTCTTGAAAAACTGTTTTTT
CDR3aa: CSARGTGYGLEKLFF

d_gene: NA
v_gene: TRBV7-2
abundance: NA
j_gene: TRBJ1-1
CDR3nt: TGTGCCAGCAGCCGAATGAGCACGAACACTGAAGCTTTCTTT
CDR3aa: CASSRMSTNTEAFF

d_gene: TRBD2
v_gene: TRBV5-1
abundance: few
j_gene: TRBJ2-7
CDR3nt: TGCGCCAGCAGCCCCGGGACTACATGGGTCGGCGAGCAGTACTTC
CDR3aa: CASSPGTTWVGEQYF

d_gene: NA
v_gene: TRBV5-5
abundance: few
j_gene: TRBJ2-5
CDR3nt: TGTGCCAGCAACGACTGGACGGCGGCGGAGACCCAGTACTTC
CDR3aa: CASNDWTAAETQYF

d_gene: NA
v_gene: TRBV5-1
abundance: many
j_gene: TRBJ2-5
CDR3nt: TGCGCCAGCGGCTCGAACGGACAGCTTTCCCAAGAGACCCAGTACTTC
CDR3aa: CASGSNGQLSQETQYF

d_gene: NA
v_gene: TRBV20-1
abundance: many
j_gene: TRBJ2-7
CDR3nt: TGCAGTGCACAAGTCAGGGGCGAGCAGTACTTC
CDR3aa: CSAQVRGEQYF

d_gene: NA
v_gene: TRBV20-1
abundance: many
j_gene: TRBJ1-2
CDR3nt: TGCAGTGCTAGAGATCAAAGCTATGGCTACACCTTC
CDR3aa: CSARDQSYGYTF

d_gene: NA
v_gene: TRBV28
abundance: NA
j_gene: TRBJ1-5
CDR3nt: TGTGCCAGCTCCCCAACCGGGACACCGAAGGTTGAGCCCCAGCATTTT
CDR3aa: CASSPTGTPKVEPQHF